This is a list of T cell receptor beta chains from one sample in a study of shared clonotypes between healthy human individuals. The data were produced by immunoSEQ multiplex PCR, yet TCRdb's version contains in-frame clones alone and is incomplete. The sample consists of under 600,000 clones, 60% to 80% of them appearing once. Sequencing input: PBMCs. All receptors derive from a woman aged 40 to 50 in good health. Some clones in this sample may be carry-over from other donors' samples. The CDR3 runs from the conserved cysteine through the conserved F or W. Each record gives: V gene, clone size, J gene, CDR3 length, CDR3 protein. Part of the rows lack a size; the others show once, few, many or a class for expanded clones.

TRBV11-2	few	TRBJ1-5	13	CASSLGQNQPQHF
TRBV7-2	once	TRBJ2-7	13	CASSQREGYEQYF
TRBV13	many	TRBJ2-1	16	CASSWDAGSSYNEQFF
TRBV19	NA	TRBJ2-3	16	CASSPRGGPRTDTQYF
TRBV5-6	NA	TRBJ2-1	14	CASSLPSGNNEQFF
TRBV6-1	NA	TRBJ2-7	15	CASSKEGAVLYEQYF
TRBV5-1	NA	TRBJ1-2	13	CASSIRDRDGYTF
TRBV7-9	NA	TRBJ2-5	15	CASSQVLAGAKTQYF
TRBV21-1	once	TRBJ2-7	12	CASSKASGEQYF
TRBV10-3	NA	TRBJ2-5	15	CAISERSSGQETQYF
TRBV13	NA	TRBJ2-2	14	CASSLAGEGRELFF
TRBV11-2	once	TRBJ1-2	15	CASSARTGRNYGYTF
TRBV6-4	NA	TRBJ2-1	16	CASLRLLAGLYNEQFF
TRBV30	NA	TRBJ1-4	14	CAWSPAGGIGKLFF
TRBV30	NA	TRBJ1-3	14	CAWGQAYSGNTIYF
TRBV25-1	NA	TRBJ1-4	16	CASSGGGQLRFGELFF
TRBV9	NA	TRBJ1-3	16	CASSAKLTGAGNTIYF
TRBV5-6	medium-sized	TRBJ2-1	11	CASSLGPGKFF
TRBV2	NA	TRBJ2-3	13	CASSDGGDVPQYF
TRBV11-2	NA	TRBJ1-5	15	CASSLGPTENQPQHF
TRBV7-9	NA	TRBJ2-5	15	CASSLGAGTQETQYF
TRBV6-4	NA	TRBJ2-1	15	CASRQDRSSYNEQFF
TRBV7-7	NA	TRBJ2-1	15	CASSYGAAENNEQFF
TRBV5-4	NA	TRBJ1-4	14	CASSLDSYNEKLFF
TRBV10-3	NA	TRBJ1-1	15	CAIKLLGQGGTEAFF
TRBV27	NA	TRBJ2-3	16	CASRMGGRGATDTQYF
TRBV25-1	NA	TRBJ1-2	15	CASSGGTGGTYGYTF
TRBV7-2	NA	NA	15	CASRILAGDTYEQYF
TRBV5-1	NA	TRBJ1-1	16	CASSSGTGGRVTEAFF
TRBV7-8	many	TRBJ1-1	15	CASSPWGGRNTEAFF
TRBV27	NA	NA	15	CASSHRDRGRGEQYF
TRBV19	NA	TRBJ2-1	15	CATNPRWAAYNEQFF
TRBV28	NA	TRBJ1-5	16	CASSLTAGGSNQPQHF
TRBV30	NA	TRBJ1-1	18	CAWSGGGGTVGVETEAFF
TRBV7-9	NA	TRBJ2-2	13	CASSLVGAGELFF
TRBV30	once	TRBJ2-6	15	CAWSQTGAGANVLTF
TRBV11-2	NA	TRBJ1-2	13	CASSPGQGVGYTF
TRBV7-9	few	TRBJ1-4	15	CASSLALGRGEKLFF
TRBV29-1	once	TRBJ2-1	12	CSTRHRNNEQFF
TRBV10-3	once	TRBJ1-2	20	CAISDLGDSRGLEANYGYTF
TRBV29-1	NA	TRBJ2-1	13	CSVEGGQYNEQFF
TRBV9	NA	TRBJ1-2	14	CASSPVSTLYGYTF
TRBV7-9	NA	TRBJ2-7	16	CASSRGLAGTIYEQYF
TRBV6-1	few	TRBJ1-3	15	CASSLGGFSGNTIYF
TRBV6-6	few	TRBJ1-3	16	CASSSHTGTGIHTIYF
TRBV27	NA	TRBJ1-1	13	CASSFPGGTEAFF
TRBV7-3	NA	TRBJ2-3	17	CASSLGPGGGGTDTQYF
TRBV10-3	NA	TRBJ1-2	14	CAISETGENYGYTF
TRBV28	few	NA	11	CASSLTYEQYF
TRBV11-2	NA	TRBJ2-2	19	CASSTWTSGRLAGTGELFF
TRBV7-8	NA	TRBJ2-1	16	CASSSAGGLEPDEQFF
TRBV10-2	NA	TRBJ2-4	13	CASSWLGKFIQYF
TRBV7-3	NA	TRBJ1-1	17	CASSFARDRSSLGEAFF
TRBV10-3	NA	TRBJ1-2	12	CAIRGAVDGYTF
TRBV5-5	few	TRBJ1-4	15	CASSWGYATNEKLFF